These T cell receptor beta chains were read from a single sample in a study of beta chain features in type 1 diabetes. Data came from immunoSEQ multiplex PCR; TCRdb stores just in-frame clones and leaves some out. The table records some 640,000 clones, roughly an eighth of them present only once. Input material: naive CD4+ T cells from blood. The receptors shown here come from a man in his late teens or twenties with type 1 diabetes. Both conserved end residues are part of each CDR3. Each record gives: J gene, V gene, clone size, D gene, CDR3 protein, CDR3 DNA. A D gene is named only where the DNA matches it firmly. Not every row has a clone size; where given, it reads once, few, many or a size class.

J: TRBJ2-2
V: TRBV29-1
size: few
D: .
CDR3: CSVAATNTGELFF
DNA: TGCAGCGTTGCCGCAACGAACACCGGGGAGCTGTTTTTT

J: TRBJ2-3
V: TRBV7-2
size: few
D: .
CDR3: CASSRDTHGNTQYF
DNA: TGTGCCAGCAGCCGGGACACCCACGGGAATACGCAGTATTTT

J: TRBJ1-2
V: TRBV30
size: .
D: .
CDR3: CAWSVIQGNGYTF
DNA: TGTGCCTGGAGTGTAATACAGGGTAATGGCTACACCTTC

J: TRBJ1-2
V: TRBV25-1
size: .
D: TRBD1
CDR3: CASSLGQGGNYGYTF
DNA: TGTGCCAGCAGTTTAGGACAGGGAGGGAACTATGGCTACACCTTC

J: TRBJ2-5
V: TRBV28
size: .
D: TRBD1
CDR3: CASSITTGKETQYF
DNA: TGTGCCAGCAGTATTACGACAGGGAAAGAGACCCAGTACTTC

J: TRBJ2-3
V: TRBV5-4
size: .
D: .
CDR3: CASRFWGANPSTDTQYF
DNA: TGTGCCAGCAGATTCTGGGGGGCGAACCCTAGCACAGATACGCAGTATTTT

J: TRBJ1-1
V: TRBV25-1
size: few
D: .
CDR3: CATNPGLGTEAFF
DNA: TGTGCCACAAACCCGGGGCTCGGCACTGAAGCTTTCTTT

J: TRBJ2-2
V: TRBV7-2
size: .
D: .
CDR3: CASSFSNTGELFF
DNA: TGTGCCAGCAGCTTCTCCAACACCGGGGAGCTGTTTTTT

J: TRBJ1-4
V: TRBV28
size: few
D: .
CDR3: CASSLLLDGQKGIATNEKLFF
DNA: TGTGCCAGCAGTTTATTGTTAGACGGACAGAAAGGCATAGCAACTAATGAAAAACTGTTTTTT

J: TRBJ2-1
V: TRBV4-1
size: few
D: TRBD1
CDR3: CASSLIRTGSYNEQFF
DNA: TGCGCCAGCAGCCTTATCCGGACAGGCTCATACAATGAGCAGTTCTTC

J: TRBJ2-2
V: TRBV19
size: .
D: .
CDR3: CASSIEGSYTGELFF
DNA: TGTGCCAGTAGTATAGAAGGGTCTTACACCGGGGAGCTGTTTTTT

J: TRBJ2-5
V: TRBV7-6
size: .
D: TRBD1
CDR3: CASSLIVTGAIGETQYF
DNA: TGTGCCAGCAGCTTGATCGTTACAGGGGCGATCGGAGAGACCCAGTACTTC

J: TRBJ1-2
V: TRBV29-1
size: .
D: .
CDR3: CSVNGYTF
DNA: TGCAGCGTTAATGGCTACACCTTC

J: TRBJ1-2
V: TRBV7-9
size: few
D: .
CDR3: CASSLAPPGRGGYTF
DNA: TGTGCCAGCAGCTTAGCGCCCCCAGGTCGGGGTGGCTACACCTTC

J: TRBJ1-3
V: TRBV7-2
size: .
D: .
CDR3: CASSPGASGVSGNTIYF
DNA: TGTGCCAGCAGCCCTGGGGCGTCAGGGGTGTCTGGAAACACCATATATTTT

J: TRBJ2-7
V: TRBV6-1
size: few
D: TRBD2
CDR3: CASSELLVAGGLDTYEQYF
DNA: TGTGCCAGCAGTGAACTGCTCGTAGCGGGGGGCTTGGACACCTACGAGCAGTACTTC

J: TRBJ2-7
V: TRBV4-1
size: .
D: TRBD2
CDR3: CASSRLSGRVYEQYF
DNA: TGCGCCAGCAGCCGGCTAAGCGGGAGGGTCTACGAGCAGTACTTC

J: TRBJ1-1
V: TRBV29-1
size: few
D: TRBD1
CDR3: CSVCQGVGTEAFF
DNA: TGCAGCGTTTGCCAGGGGGTGGGCACTGAAGCTTTCTTT

J: TRBJ1-6
V: TRBV5-1
size: .
D: TRBD1
CDR3: CASSSIGTGGYSPLHF
DNA: TGCGCCAGCAGCTCGATCGGGACAGGGGGGTATTCACCCCTCCACTTT

J: TRBJ2-3
V: TRBV19
size: .
D: .
CDR3: CASSNQRRTDTQYF
DNA: TGTGCCAGTAGTAACCAGCGACGCACAGATACGCAGTATTTT

J: TRBJ1-2
V: TRBV29-1
size: few
D: .
CDR3: CSVEGQTGNYGYTF
DNA: TGCAGCGTTGAAGGTCAGACAGGAAACTATGGCTACACCTTC

J: TRBJ2-7
V: TRBV28
size: .
D: .
CDR3: CASISRSSYEQYF
DNA: TGTGCCAGCATATCCAGGAGCTCCTACGAGCAGTACTTC

J: TRBJ2-3
V: TRBV5-6
size: .
D: .
CDR3: CASSAIGERGTDTQYF
DNA: TGTGCCAGCAGCGCAATTGGGGAGAGGGGCACAGATACGCAGTATTTT

J: TRBJ2-1
V: TRBV10-3
size: .
D: TRBD2
CDR3: CAIRATSGLENEQFF
DNA: TGTGCCATCAGAGCTACTAGCGGTCTGGAGAATGAGCAGTTCTTC

J: TRBJ1-1
V: TRBV7-9
size: .
D: .
CDR3: CASSIRWNTEAFF
DNA: TGTGCCAGCAGTATACGTTGGAACACTGAAGCTTTCTTT

J: TRBJ1-5
V: TRBV27
size: .
D: .
CDR3: CASSPRNLRDQPQHF
DNA: TGTGCCAGCAGTCCCCGAAACTTAAGAGATCAGCCCCAGCATTTT

J: TRBJ2-3
V: TRBV15
size: .
D: TRBD2
CDR3: CATRLPPGLGTDTQYF
DNA: TGTGCCACCAGGTTACCCCCGGGACTAGGCACAGATACGCAGTATTTT

J: TRBJ2-5
V: TRBV18
size: .
D: .
CDR3: CASSPWNGVRNGETQYF
DNA: TGTGCCAGCTCACCATGGAATGGGGTCCGGAATGGGGAGACCCAGTACTTC

J: TRBJ2-1
V: TRBV14
size: few
D: .
CDR3: CASSQQGVRQFF
DNA: TGTGCCAGCAGCCAACAAGGGGTTCGGCAGTTCTTC

J: TRBJ1-1
V: TRBV7-9
size: few
D: .
CDR3: CASSLGGGTEAFF
DNA: TGTGCCAGCAGCTTAGGAGGGGGCACTGAAGCTTTCTTT

J: TRBJ2-5
V: TRBV10-2
size: .
D: .
CDR3: CASRISGRQETQYF
DNA: TGCGCCAGCAGGATCAGCGGGCGGCAAGAGACCCAGTACTTC

J: TRBJ2-2
V: TRBV7-2
size: .
D: .
CDR3: CASSIPAGNTGELFF
DNA: TGTGCCAGCAGCATCCCGGCGGGGAACACCGGGGAGCTGTTTTTT

J: TRBJ1-2
V: TRBV30
size: .
D: TRBD1
CDR3: CAWSLGQAFLSNYGYTF
DNA: TGTGCCTGGAGTCTTGGACAGGCGTTCCTTTCTAACTATGGCTACACCTTC

J: TRBJ2-7
V: TRBV7-2
size: few
D: .
CDR3: CASSLALTKPGQYF
DNA: TGTGCCAGCAGCTTAGCGTTGACAAAGCCTGGGCAGTACTTC

J: TRBJ2-2
V: TRBV7-2
size: .
D: TRBD2
CDR3: CASSLGGGTGELFF
DNA: TGTGCCAGCAGCTTAGGCGGGGGCACCGGGGAGCTGTTTTTT

J: TRBJ2-3
V: TRBV4-3
size: .
D: .
CDR3: CASSQETDREGTQYF
DNA: TGCGCCAGCAGCCAAGAGACCGACAGGGAGGGTACGCAGTATTTT

J: TRBJ2-7
V: TRBV20-1
size: .
D: .
CDR3: CSARRYEQYF
DNA: TGCAGTGCTAGAAGGTACGAGCAGTACTTC

J: TRBJ1-1
V: TRBV7-2
size: few
D: TRBD1
CDR3: CASSSGGGLNTEAFF
DNA: TGTGCCAGCAGCTCAGGGGGAGGGTTGAACACTGAAGCTTTCTTT

J: TRBJ2-3
V: TRBV5-4
size: few
D: .
CDR3: CASSGPGERTDTQYF
DNA: TGTGCCAGCAGCGGCCCCGGGGAGAGAACAGATACGCAGTATTTT

J: TRBJ2-7
V: TRBV7-2
size: .
D: .
CDR3: CASSLLGQPHRF
DNA: TGTGCCAGCAGCTTACTCGGACAGCCCCATAGATTC

J: TRBJ1-1
V: TRBV9
size: few
D: TRBD1
CDR3: CASSTAGTGNTEAFF
DNA: TGTGCCAGCAGCACCGCCGGGACAGGGAACACTGAAGCTTTCTTT

J: TRBJ2-5
V: TRBV7-2
size: few
D: TRBD1
CDR3: CASSLVDRVETQYF
DNA: TGTGCCAGCAGCTTAGTGGACAGGGTTGAGACCCAGTACTTC

J: TRBJ2-5
V: TRBV5-1
size: .
D: .
CDR3: CASSSDAAQYF
DNA: TGCGCCAGCAGCTCTGACGCGGCCCAGTACTTC

J: TRBJ2-5
V: TRBV7-6
size: .
D: .
CDR3: CASSLSPGQETQYF
DNA: TGTGCCAGCAGCTTAAGCCCCGGTCAAGAGACCCAGTACTTC

J: TRBJ2-3
V: TRBV19
size: .
D: .
CDR3: CASRVELGTDTQYF
DNA: TGTGCCAGTAGGGTGGAACTCGGCACAGATACGCAGTATTTT

J: TRBJ1-1
V: TRBV5-1
size: .
D: .
CDR3: CASKAGVDTEAFF
DNA: TGCGCCAGCAAAGCGGGGGTCGACACTGAAGCTTTCTTT

J: TRBJ1-6
V: TRBV28
size: .
D: .
CDR3: CASRIGGNNSPLHF
DNA: TGTGCCAGCAGGATAGGGGGGAATAATTCACCCCTCCACTTT